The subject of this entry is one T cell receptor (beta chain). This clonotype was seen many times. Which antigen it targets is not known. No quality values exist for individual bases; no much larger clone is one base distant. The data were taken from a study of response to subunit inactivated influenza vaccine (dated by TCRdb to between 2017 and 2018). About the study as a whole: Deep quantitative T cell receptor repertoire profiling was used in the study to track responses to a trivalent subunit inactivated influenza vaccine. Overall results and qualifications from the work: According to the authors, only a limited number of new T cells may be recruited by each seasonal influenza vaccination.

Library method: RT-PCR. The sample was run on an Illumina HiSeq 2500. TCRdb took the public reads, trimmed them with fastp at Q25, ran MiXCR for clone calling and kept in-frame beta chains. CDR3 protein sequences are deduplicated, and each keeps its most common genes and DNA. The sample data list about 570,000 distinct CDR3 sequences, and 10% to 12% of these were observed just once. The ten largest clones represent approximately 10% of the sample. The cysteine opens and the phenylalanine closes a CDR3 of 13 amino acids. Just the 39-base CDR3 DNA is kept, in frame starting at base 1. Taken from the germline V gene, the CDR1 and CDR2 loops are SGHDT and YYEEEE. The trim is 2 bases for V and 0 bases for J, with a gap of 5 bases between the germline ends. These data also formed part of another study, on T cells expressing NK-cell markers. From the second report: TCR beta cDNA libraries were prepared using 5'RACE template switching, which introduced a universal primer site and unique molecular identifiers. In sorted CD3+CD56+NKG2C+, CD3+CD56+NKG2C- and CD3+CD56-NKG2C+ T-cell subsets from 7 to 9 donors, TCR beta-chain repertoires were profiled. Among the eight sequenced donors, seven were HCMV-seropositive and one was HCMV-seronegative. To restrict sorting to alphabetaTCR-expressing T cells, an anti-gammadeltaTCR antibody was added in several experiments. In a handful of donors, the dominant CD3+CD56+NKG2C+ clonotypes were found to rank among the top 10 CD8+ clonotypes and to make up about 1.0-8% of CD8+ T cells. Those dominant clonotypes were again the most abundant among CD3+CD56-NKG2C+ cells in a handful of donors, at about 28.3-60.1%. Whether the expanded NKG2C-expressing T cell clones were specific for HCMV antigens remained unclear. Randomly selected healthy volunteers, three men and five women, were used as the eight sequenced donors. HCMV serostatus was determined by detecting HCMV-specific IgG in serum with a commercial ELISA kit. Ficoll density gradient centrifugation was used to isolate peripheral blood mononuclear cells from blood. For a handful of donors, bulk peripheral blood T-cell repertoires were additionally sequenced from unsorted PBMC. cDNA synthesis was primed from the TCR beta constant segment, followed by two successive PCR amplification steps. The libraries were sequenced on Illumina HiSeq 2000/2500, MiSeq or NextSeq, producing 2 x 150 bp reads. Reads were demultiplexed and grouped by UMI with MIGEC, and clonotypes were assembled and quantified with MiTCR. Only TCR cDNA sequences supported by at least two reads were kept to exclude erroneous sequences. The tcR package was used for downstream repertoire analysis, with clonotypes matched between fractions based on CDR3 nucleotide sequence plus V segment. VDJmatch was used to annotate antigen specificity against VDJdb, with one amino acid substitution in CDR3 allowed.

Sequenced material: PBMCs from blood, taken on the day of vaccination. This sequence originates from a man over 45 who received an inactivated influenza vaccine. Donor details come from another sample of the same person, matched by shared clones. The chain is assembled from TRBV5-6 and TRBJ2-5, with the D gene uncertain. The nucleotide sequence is TGTGCCAGCAGCTTTCAGAACCAAGAGACCCAGTACTTC. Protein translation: CASSFQNQETQYF.